These 32 T cell receptor beta chains originate from one sample sequenced in a study of blood T cell repertoires in COVID-19 (dated by TCRdb to 2020 to 2021). The receptor library was made with the immunoSEQ multiplex PCR assay. Here the immuneACCESS table is served through TCRdb, limited to in-frame sequences with V and J called. Missing clones are a known gap in these copies; in checked studies unresolved V genes cover under half, and the rest lacks a known reason. The sample table holds approximately 130,000 clones, of which around 86% were seen once. The ten largest account for 15% to 20% of the sample. Sequencing was carried out using PBMCs or T cells enriched from blood (not recorded which). The receptors come from a man aged 25 to 45 who had recovered from COVID-19.

This chain connects TRBV9 to TRBJ1-4; the match to TRBD1 covers 9 bases. Germline V lookup: CDR1 SGDLS, CDR2 YYNGEE. This CDR3 spans 15 amino acids. With 5 bases clipped from V and 7 bases from J, the junction kept 9 bases outside the gene matches. The CDR3 protein is CASSETGTGSEKLFF. The CDR3 region has the DNA TGTGCCAGCAGTGAGACCGGGACAGGGAGTGAAAAACTGTTTTTT.

This rearrangement joins TRBV4-2 to TRBJ1-1; perhaps TRBD1 as D (5 bases). The CDR3 spans 16 residues. Germline CDR1 reads LGHNA; CDR2 reads YNFKEQ. Trimming stripped 0 bases from V and 0 bases from J, with 11 bases between. The CDR3 DNA reads as TGTGCCAGCAGCCAAGAGCGGGGCGACATGAACACTGAAGCTTTCTTT. This gives the protein CASSQERGDMNTEAFF.

The chain uses TRBV4-1 and TRBJ1-4; D remains ambiguous. This CDR3 comprises 17 residues. Trimming removed 0 bases from V and 0 bases from J, with 11 bases in between. Germline lookup yields CDR1 MGHRA and CDR2 YSYEKL. CDR3 in DNA: TGCGCCAGCAGCCAAGATGGCAGTCCTGCAACTAATGAAAAACTGTTTTTT. Protein product: CASSQDGSPATNEKLFF.

This chain joins TRBV14 and TRBJ2-1, with a possible D match to TRBD2 (5 bases). The germline V gene has CDR1 SGHDN and CDR2 FVKESK. V lost 1 base to trimming and J lost 3 bases, with 7 bases between them. The CDR3 has 14 amino acids. CDR3 amino acids: CASSQAGIYNEQFF. The DNA of the CDR3 is TGTGCCAGCAGCCAAGCGGGAATCTACAATGAGCAGTTCTTC.

This clone was counted ten times or more. This chain links TRBV5-6 with TRBJ2-1; TRBD1 agrees at 8 bases. The CDR3 loop spans 15 amino acids. CDR1 and CDR2 (germline): SGHDT, YYEEEE. V was clipped by 3 bases and J by 6 bases; unmatched bases: 8. The CDR3 region has the DNA TGTGCCAGCAGCTACAGGACAGGGTATGGCAATGAGCAGTTCTTC. It specifies CASSYRTGYGNEQFF.

The rearrangement links TRBV7-9 to TRBJ1-2, with D maybe TRBD1 (5 bases). CDR1 SEHNR and CDR2 FQNEAQ come from the germline V gene (reference sequence). The V gene lost 1 base and the J gene lost 8 bases, with 14 bases spanning the gap. The CDR3 extends over 14 amino acids. The CDR3 sequence: CASSLVAGHRGYTF. The CDR3 region has the DNA TGTGCCAGCAGCTTAGTCGCAGGGCACCGGGGCTACACCTTC.

This clone was recorded a few times. In DNA, the CDR3 is TGTGCCAGTAGTATGTTCTGGACTAGCGGGAGAGTATACGAGCAGTACTTC. Translating gives CASSMFWTSGRVYEQYF. The J gene is TRBJ2-7, the V gene TRBV19; TRBD2 agrees at 13 bases. The CDR3 consists of 17 residues. After removal of 3 bases from V and 4 bases from J, the junction contained 9 bases not matched to a gene. Germline-derived CDR1 and CDR2 are LNHDA and SQIVND (reference sequence).

The rearrangement uses TRBV2 and TRBJ1-1; D call uncertain. With 4 bases removed from V and 4 bases from J, the gap between germline ends came to 16 bases. The germline gives CDR1 SNHLY, CDR2 FYNNEI. This CDR3 spans 15 amino acids. The CDR3 DNA sequence: TGTGCCAGCAGTGGTTTCTTGAGGTCGGGCACTGAAGCTTTCTTT. It specifies CASSGFLRSGTEAFF. Variable domain in full (rest from reference TRBV2 and TRBJ1-1): EPEVTQTPSHQVTQMGQEVILRCVPISNHLYFYWYRQILGQKVEFLVSFYNNEISEKSEIFDDQFSVERPDGSNFTLKIRSTKLEDSAMYFCASSGFLRSGTEAFFGQGTRLTVV.

The chain employs TRBV7-2 and TRBJ2-5; D possibly corresponds to TRBD1 (6 bases). CDR1 and CDR2 (germline): SGHTA, FQGNSA. The CDR3 consists of 15 residues. The germline V and J ends were trimmed by 1 base and 7 bases, with 16 bases remaining between them. The CDR3 here is CASSLVIAPQGTQYF. In nucleotides, the CDR3 is TGTGCCAGCAGCTTAGTGATAGCGCCACAGGGGACCCAGTACTTC.

The gene calls are TRBV10-3 and TRBJ1-4; D remains ambiguous. The CDR3 has 15 amino acids. Germline V lookup: CDR1 ENHRY, CDR2 SYGVKD. V lost 0 bases, J lost 1 base, and 6 bases lay in between. The CDR3: CAISESRETNEKLFF. As DNA, the CDR3 is TGTGCCATCAGTGAGTCAAGAGAAACTAATGAAAAACTGTTTTTT.

This clone was seen a handful of times. The chain couples TRBV12-3 or TRBV12-4 to TRBJ1-2, with D maybe TRBD1 (6 bases). The length of the CDR3 is 12 residues. V was shortened by 6 bases and J by 5 bases, with 10 bases between the two germline ends. The CDR3 here is CASSRQEYGYTF. The CDR3 DNA sequence: TGTGCCAGCAGCAGACAGGAATATGGCTACACCTTC.

V and J are TRBV30 and TRBJ2-1; 9 nucleotides align to TRBD2. The CDR3 sequence is 14 residues long. CDR1 is GTSNPN, CDR2 SVGIG, per germline (reference sequence). The J segment lost 0 bases and the V segment lost 4 bases, leaving 1 base of the junction unmatched. This CDR3 reads CAWISGSSYNEQFF. CDR3 nucleotides: TGTGCCTGGATTAGCGGGAGCTCCTACAATGAGCAGTTCTTC. Filled out from reference TRBV30 and TRBJ2-1, the complete variable domain reads SQTIHQWPATLVQPVGSPLSLECTVEGTSNPNLYWYRQAAGRGLQLLFYSVGIGQISSEVPQNLSASRPQDRQFILSSKKLLLSDSGFYLCAWISGSSYNEQFFGPGTRLTVL.

This chain joins TRBV29-1 and TRBJ1-4; D remains unclear. With 3 bases removed from V and 7 bases from J, the gap between germline ends came to 9 bases. Germline values: CDR1 SQVTM, CDR2 ANQGSEA. The CDR3 has 12 residues. CDR3: CSVDGGGEKLFF. For the CDR3, the DNA is TGCAGCGTTGATGGAGGTGGTGAAAAACTGTTTTTT.

V and J are TRBV4-1 and TRBJ1-4; no clear D. V lost 6 bases, J lost 3 bases, and 14 bases lay in between. The CDR3 runs 15 residues. Germline V lookup: CDR1 MGHRA, CDR2 YSYEKL. CDR3 loop: CASRTPGIANEKLFF. CDR3 DNA: TGCGCCAGCAGGACCCCGGGGATAGCTAATGAAAAACTGTTTTTT.

Regarding this clone: Other nucleotide sequences from this sample produce the same CDR3. The chain links TRBV5-1 to TRBJ2-1, with a weak D call TRBD2 (5 bases). This CDR3 region has 14 residues. Germline V gives CDR1 SGHRS, CDR2 YFSETQ. Trimming took 0 bases from V and 1 from J, leaving 5 bases between them. CDR3 sequence (DNA): TGCGCCAGCAGCTTGGGCGGGTCCTACAATGAGCAGTTCTTC. Its protein is CASSLGGSYNEQFF.

This clone was detected only a few times. The V gene is TRBV5-4, the J gene TRBJ2-3; a weak D match, TRBD2 (6 bases). V was clipped by 6 bases and J by 0 bases, with 14 bases between them. Germline V lookup: CDR1 SGHNT, CDR2 YYREEE (reference sequence). CDR3 length equals 15 residues. In nucleotides, the CDR3 is TGTGCCAGCACCCTGCGGGACGGCAGCACAGATACGCAGTATTTT. It is translated as CASTLRDGSTDTQYF. Together with reference TRBV5-4 and TRBJ2-3, the CDR3 gives the full variable domain: ETGVTQSPTHLIKTRGQQVTLRCSSQSGHNTVSWYQQALGQGPQFIFQYYREEENGRGNFPPRFSGLQFPNYSSELNVNALELDDSALYLCASTLRDGSTDTQYFGPGTRLTVL.

In this sample, this clone turned up once. J is TRBJ2-2 and V is TRBV5-4; D possibly corresponds to TRBD2 (6 bases). The germline V and J ends were trimmed by 0 bases and 2 bases, with 14 bases remaining between them. Germline V gene data show CDR1 as SGHNT and CDR2 as YYREEE (reference sequence). This CDR3 spans 17 amino acids. CDR3 protein: CASSLAGGPHNTGELFF. CDR3 DNA sequence: TGTGCCAGCAGCTTGGCCGGAGGGCCACACAACACCGGGGAGCTGTTTTTT. The full variable domain, with the rest looked up from reference TRBV5-4 and TRBJ2-2, is ETGVTQSPTHLIKTRGQQVTLRCSSQSGHNTVSWYQQALGQGPQFIFQYYREEENGRGNFPPRFSGLQFPNYSSELNVNALELDDSALYLCASSLAGGPHNTGELFFGEGSRLTVL.

The CDR3 protein is CASSSIVGGNNEQFF. DNA for the CDR3: TGTGCCAGCAGCTCAATAGTCGGGGGTAACAATGAGCAGTTCTTC. The rearrangement joins TRBV5-5 to TRBJ2-1; D is possibly TRBD2 (6 bases). Germline assignment: CDR1 SGHKS and CDR2 YYEKEE (reference sequence). The CDR3 has 15 residues. The germline V and J ends were trimmed by 3 bases and 5 bases, with 15 bases remaining between them.

The V and J genes are TRBV2 and TRBJ2-3; TRBD2 matches at 7 bases. V dropped 8 bases and J dropped 4; count of bases not matched to a gene: 3. The CDR3 spans 12 residues. The V gene's germline CDR1 is SNHLY and CDR2 FYNNEI. CDR3 sequence (DNA): TGTGCCAGCGGGCGGGAGCCAGATACGCAGTATTTT. Encoded protein: CASGREPDTQYF.

This rearrangement joins TRBV4-1 to TRBJ2-1, with 8 bases aligning to TRBD1. There are 18 residues in the CDR3. J gave up 0 bases and V 1 base, and 8 bases lay outside the gene matches. CDR1 and CDR2 (germline): MGHRA, YSYEKL. The CDR3: CASSQGGRGQSSYNEQFF. CDR3 in DNA: TGCGCCAGCAGCCAAGGAGGCAGGGGGCAAAGCTCCTACAATGAGCAGTTCTTC.

This clone has only one observation. V gene TRBV6-2 or TRBV6-3 combines with J gene TRBJ1-2, with 7 bases fitting TRBD1. After removal of 6 bases from V and 4 bases from J, the junction contained 5 bases not matched to a gene. Germline values: CDR1 MNHEY, CDR2 SVGEGT. CDR3 length equals 13 residues. CDR3 loop: CASSPDRTYGYTF. The CDR3 DNA is TGTGCCAGCAGCCCGGACAGGACCTATGGCTACACCTTC.

J is TRBJ2-3 and V is TRBV10-1; 14 bases align to TRBD2. J was trimmed by 2 bases and V by 6 bases; bases with no gene match: 7. Germline V CDR1 and CDR2: WNHNN, SYGVQD (reference sequence). The CDR3 sequence is 17 residues long. The CDR3 region is CASSLGLAGANTDTQYF. As DNA, the CDR3 is TGCGCCAGCAGCCTGGGACTAGCGGGGGCCAACACAGATACGCAGTATTTT.

The chain combines TRBV9 with TRBJ2-1; tentative D call: TRBD2 (5 bases). This CDR3 region has 16 residues. V lost 3 bases and J 4 bases, leaving 17 bases between the germline ends. From germline, CDR1 is SGDLS and CDR2 YYNGEE. This CDR3 is CASSAKSLVSYNEQFF. DNA for the CDR3: TGTGCCAGCAGCGCTAAATCACTAGTCTCGTACAATGAGCAGTTCTTC.

The chain combines TRBV19 with TRBJ2-1, with D possibly being TRBD1 (5 bases). CDR1 and CDR2 (germline): LNHDA, SQIVND (reference sequence). Trimming took 3 bases from V and 4 from J, leaving 7 bases between them. The CDR3 is 13 residues long. The CDR3 here is CASSISGYNEQFF. In nucleotides, the CDR3 is TGTGCCAGTAGTATCTCAGGGTACAATGAGCAGTTCTTC.

The chain links TRBV15 to TRBJ2-7, with 7 positions matching TRBD2. Losses at the gene ends were 0 bases for V and 0 bases for J; bases not matched to a gene: 5. This CDR3 is 16 amino acids long. Germline V gene lookup returns CDR1 LNHNV and CDR2 YYDKDF (reference sequence). The CDR3 spells CATSREGGVPSYEQYV. DNA of the CDR3: TGTGCCACCAGCAGAGAGGGGGGGGTTCCCTCCTACGAGCAGTACGTC.

A few counts support this clone. The J gene is TRBJ1-2, the V gene TRBV7-9, with a weak D call TRBD1 (6 bases). Germline V gene lookup returns CDR1 SEHNR and CDR2 FQNEAQ (reference sequence). This CDR3 has 15 amino acids. V shed 1 base and J shed 6 bases, with 15 bases lying between them. Here the CDR3 DNA reads TGTGCCAGCAGCTTAGTCACAGGGTCAGGAGATGGCTACACCTTC. It codes for CASSLVTGSGDGYTF.

The chain links TRBV6-2 or TRBV6-3 to TRBJ2-5, with 11 bases lining up with TRBD2. The CDR3 runs to 15 residues. Germline assignment: CDR1 MNHEY and CDR2 SVGEGT. With 4 bases clipped from V and 3 bases from J, the junction kept 4 bases outside the gene matches. CDR3 sequence: CASSSPGLAEETQYF. CDR3 DNA sequence: TGTGCCAGCAGTTCCCCGGGACTAGCGGAAGAGACCCAGTACTTC.

The rearrangement uses TRBV24-1 and TRBJ1-2; a possible D gene is TRBD1 (6 bases). The germline CDR1 and CDR2 sequences are KGHDR and SFDVKD. Deletions cut 5 bases from V and 6 bases from J, with 9 bases between. CDR3 length: 12 residues. The CDR3 region is CATSAQGDGYTF. The CDR3 bases are TGTGCCACCAGTGCACAGGGCGATGGCTACACCTTC.

The V call is TRBV5-1, the J call TRBJ2-1; 8 bases are shared with TRBD1. V gave up 5 bases and J gave up 6 bases; unmatched junction bases: 4. CDR1 and CDR2 (germline): SGHRS, YFSETQ. The CDR3 is 13 residues long. As DNA, the CDR3 is TGCGCCAGCAGGTATACAGGGGGCAATGAGCAGTTCTTC. Translation gives CASRYTGGNEQFF. The entire variable domain, with the rest obtained from reference TRBV5-1 and TRBJ2-1, is as follows: KAGVTQTPRYLIKTRGQQVTLSCSPISGHRSVSWYQQTPGQGLQFLFEYFSETQRNKGNFPGRFSGRQFSNSRSEMNVSTLELGDSALYLCASRYTGGNEQFFGPGTRLTVL.

The chain links TRBV10-1 to TRBJ2-1; D might be TRBD2 (7 bases). V shed 3 bases and J shed 10 bases, with 13 bases lying between them. The CDR3 has 13 amino acids. Germline V gene data show CDR1 as WNHNN and CDR2 as SYGVQD (reference sequence). The CDR3, as DNA: TGCGCCAGCAGTGAAAGGGGGGGAGAAGAGCAGTTCTTC. Its translation is CASSERGGEEQFF.

This chain uses TRBV10-3 with TRBJ1-2; D remains unclear. V lost 7 bases and J 2 bases, leaving 11 bases between the germline ends. The length of the CDR3 is 13 residues. Germline CDR1 and CDR2: ENHRY and SYGVKD. CDR3 nucleotides: TGTGCCATCACCCCGGGGATGAACTATGGCTACACCTTC. As protein: CAITPGMNYGYTF.

This chain joins TRBV6-6 and TRBJ1-5; D might be TRBD1 (5 bases). CDR1 MNHNY and CDR2 SVGAGI come from the germline V gene (reference sequence). V lost 5 bases to trimming and J lost 0 bases, with 26 bases between them. The CDR3 loop spans 20 amino acids. The CDR3 loop reads CASSPYPPGMGGHSNQPQHF. The CDR3 DNA reads TGTGCCAGCAGTCCCTACCCCCCAGGGATGGGGGGTCATAGCAATCAGCCCCAGCATTTT.